This T cell receptor (beta chain) originates from a study of blood T cell repertoires in COVID-19. Participant age was about 18 to 89 years, and participants resided in fewer than 30 US areas. In assigning cohorts, the study relied on participant-reported clinical history. Before they entered the study, exposed participants had met a COVID-19 case within 2 weeks. Unmatched junction bases numbered 7, after V lost 1 base and J lost 2 bases. CDR3 length: 17 amino acids. In germline, CDR1 is SGHTA, CDR2 FQGNSA. This clone has just a few counts. TCRdb's copy holds only in-frame clones and misses some; the assay was immunoSEQ multiplex PCR. The data show roughly 240,000 clones, about 87% seen once.

The receptor's source is a man between 50 and 59 years old who had been exposed to COVID-19. The V and J genes are TRBV7-2 and TRBJ2-3; 9 bases agree with TRBD2. Sequenced sample: PBMCs or T cells enriched from blood (not recorded which). The CDR3 loop is CASSLVRLAGYTDTQYF. As DNA, the CDR3 is TGTGCCAGCAGCTTAGTAAGGCTAGCGGGGTACACAGATACGCAGTATTTT.